This record looks at one T cell receptor beta chain sequence and its context. A clone one base away is much larger, so this may be a read error. This entry belongs to a study of blood T cells in healthy people across ages. CDR1 is SGHTA, CDR2 FQGNSA, per germline. This CDR3 is 15 amino acids long. Through a sample-barcoded 5' primer and a J-beta primer mix, a second PCR was run for roughly 6 to 11 cycles. Each CDR3 protein is one row after TCRdb ran MiXCR on the 5' RACE reads. The data hold 1.5 million to 2 million distinct CDR3 sequences, with about 50% observed a single time. The TCR originated in a woman aged 35 to 49 in good health. The chain couples TRBV7-2 to TRBJ2-5; the match to TRBD2 covers 11 bases. The last part of the DNA fits TRBJ2-7 better; the J call may be wrong. The sample consisted of blood. The CDR3 DNA reads as TGTGCCAGCAGCTTAAATAGCGGGGGGGCCTACGAGCAGTACTTC. Translating gives CASSLNSGGAYEQYF.